This T cell receptor (beta chain) was sequenced during a study of shared clonotypes between healthy human individuals. Notes on the study in general: Tissues were not sampled, only blood, and their repertoires likely differ.

Note on this clone: The antigen remains unidentified.

Produced via immunoSEQ multiplex PCR; TCRdb's table is partial and in-frame only. The data contain about 470,000 clones, about 76% of them singletons. Germline assignment: CDR1 MDHEN and CDR2 SYDVKM. The V and J ends lost 6 bases and 6 bases, in that order; junction bases with no gene match: 11. There are 15 residues in the CDR3. The sequence derives from a woman in her 40s in good health. Some clones in this sample may be carry-over from other donors' samples. The sequencing input was PBMCs. The chain recombines TRBV28 with TRBJ1-5; 7 bases match TRBD1. The CDR3 here is CASSSGGTAGQPQHF. CDR3 coding DNA: TGTGCCAGCAGCTCCGGGGGGACAGCAGGTCAGCCCCAGCATTTT.